A selection of T cell receptor beta chains follows, all from one sample in a study of T cells in tumors and immune-related adverse events. The table came from immunoSEQ multiplex PCR; TCRdb's copy has only in-frame clones and leaves some out. The sample records over 7,000 clones, 90% to 95% being singletons. The sample here was lymph node tissue, taken from a patient treated with anti-PD-1 therapy. These receptors were collected from a female donor with metastatic renal cell carcinoma. Each CDR3 is given with its conserved first and last residue. Fields, in order: D gene, clone size, V gene, J gene, CDR3 protein, CDR3 DNA. The D gene is left open where the match is weak. Clone size is shown for a subset of rows, as once, few, many or a class of expanded clone.

NA	NA	TRBV5-4	TRBJ1-1	CASSLLRAGNTEAFF	TGTGCCAGCAGCTTGTTACGGGCGGGGAACACTGAAGCTTTCTTT
NA	NA	TRBV6-4	TRBJ1-5	CASSEQSNQPQHF	TGTGCCAGCAGTGAACAGAGCAATCAGCCCCAGCATTTT
NA	once	TRBV5-1	TRBJ1-2	CASSPYGSGPDGYTF	TGCGCCAGCAGCCCGTATGGGTCCGGGCCCGATGGCTACACCTTC
NA	NA	TRBV7-9	TRBJ2-1	CASSATAGANEQFF	TGTGCCAGCAGCGCCACGGCGGGCGCCAATGAGCAGTTCTTC
TRBD2	NA	TRBV19	TRBJ2-5	CASGGAEETQYF	TGTGCCAGCGGGGGGGCGGAAGAGACCCAGTACTTC
NA	once	TRBV4-1	TRBJ1-2	CASSQGVGPTDLCYTF	TGCGCCAGCAGCCAAGGAGTGGGACCCACGGACCTATGCTACACCTTC
NA	NA	TRBV19	TRBJ2-4	CASSIHRGSKNIQYF	TGTGCCAGTAGTATTCATCGGGGTTCCAAAAACATTCAGTACTTC
NA	NA	TRBV11-3	TRBJ1-6	CASSLDPWNSPLHF	TGTGCCAGCAGCTTAGATCCTTGGAATTCACCCCTCCACTTT
NA	NA	TRBV5-8	TRBJ1-1	CASSLTGIRPFF	TGTGCCAGCAGCTTAACCGGGATTAGACCTTTCTTT
TRBD2	NA	TRBV4-1	TRBJ2-5	CASSQPTSGKETQYF	TGCGCCAGCAGCCAGCCCACTAGCGGGAAAGAGACCCAGTACTTC